Each of the 9 T cell receptor beta chains below was sequenced from the same sample in a study of cytomegalovirus exposure and HLA in healthy donors (dated by TCRdb to 2016 to 2017). The library came from the immunoSEQ multiplex PCR assay. The multiplex PCR relied on a mix of 60 forward primers for TCR Vbeta segments and 13 reverse primers for TCR Jbeta segments. What TCRdb holds here is the immuneACCESS table cut down to in-frame rearrangements. Part of the clones is not present; checked against another copy, under half of the missing clones reflect an unresolved V gene, and the others are unexplained. The sample table holds 85,000 to 130,000 clones, of which approximately 70% were seen once. Roughly 0.79% of the sample is in the top ten clones. The sample was PBMCs. These receptors were taken from a boy aged 10-17 years in good health and CMV-seronegative.

In its sample, this clone was seen a few times. This chain connects TRBV5-4 to TRBJ1-3; 7 bases are a match to TRBD1. CDR1 is SGHNT, CDR2 YYREEE, per germline (reference sequence). The CDR3 contains 19 residues. The trim removed 2 bases at V and 2 bases at J, leaving 16 bases unmatched. CDR3 nucleotides: TGTGCCAGCAGCTTCGGGGGGGCGACAGGGTACGTCGCTGGAAACACCATATATTTT. This sequence encodes CASSFGGATGYVAGNTIYF. Complete variable domain (other parts from reference TRBV5-4 and TRBJ1-3): ETGVTQSPTHLIKTRGQQVTLRCSSQSGHNTVSWYQQALGQGPQFIFQYYREEENGRGNFPPRFSGLQFPNYSSELNVNALELDDSALYLCASSFGGATGYVAGNTIYFGEGSWLTVV.

The V and J genes are TRBV30 and TRBJ2-2; the D is unclear. CDR3 size: 11 residues. V was trimmed by 4 bases and J by 5 bases, leaving 5 bases between them. CDR1 and CDR2 from the germline V gene are GTSNPN and SVGIG (reference sequence). The CDR3 here is CAWTRTGELFF. The CDR3 nucleotides are TGTGCCTGGACGCGAACCGGGGAGCTGTTTTTT.

The rearrangement joins TRBV18 to TRBJ2-3; 13 bases agree with TRBD2. V lost 5 bases to trimming and J lost 5 bases; unmatched junction nucleotides: 4. The CDR3 is 15 residues long. Looked up from germline, CDR1 is KGHSH and CDR2 is LQKENI. CDR3: CASSGLAGAIDTQYF. DNA of the CDR3: TGTGCCAGCTCAGGACTAGCGGGGGCAATAGATACGCAGTATTTT.

This chain connects TRBV7-9 to TRBJ2-1; D remains ambiguous. Deletions cut 7 bases from V and 7 bases from J, with 11 bases between. The germline CDR1 and CDR2 sequences are SEHNR and FQNEAQ (reference sequence). This CDR3 is built from 12 residues. CDR3 coding DNA: TGTGCCAGCACCGATTCGAGGAATGAGCAGTTCTTC. Amino acid sequence: CASTDSRNEQFF.

The chain has TRBV7-9 and TRBJ1-1; maybe TRBD1 (5 bases). V dropped 5 bases and J dropped 10 bases, with 11 bases sitting between them. The CDR3 totals 11 residues. Per the germline V gene, CDR1 is SEHNR and CDR2 is FQNEAQ (reference sequence). In DNA form, the CDR3 reads TGTGCCAGCAGCGCGGACACGCGAGCTTTCTTT. Translated, it gives CASSADTRAFF.

The sample holds a few counts of this clone. V gene TRBV10-3 combines with J gene TRBJ2-7; 8 bases map to TRBD1. The CDR3 spans 15 residues. V lost 4 bases to trimming and J lost 4 bases; unmatched junction nucleotides: 9. Germline V gene sequence: CDR1 ENHRY, CDR2 SYGVKD. The DNA for the CDR3 is TGTGCCATCAGTGGACAGGGGACCCTCGCGTACGAGCAGTACTTC. This codes for CAISGQGTLAYEQYF.

The chain joins TRBV30 to TRBJ2-1, with 8 bases fitting TRBD1. The CDR3 runs 13 residues. The germline CDR1 and CDR2 sequences are GTSNPN and SVGIG (reference sequence). J was trimmed by 6 bases and V by 5 bases; bases with no gene match: 6. The CDR3 DNA sequence: TGTGCCTGGGGAAATACAGGGGGCAATGAGCAGTTCTTC. As protein: CAWGNTGGNEQFF.

The chain joins TRBV30 to TRBJ2-5; 8 bases match TRBD2. This CDR3 contains 14 residues. V was pared by 7 bases and J by 0 bases, with 7 bases of the junction left unmatched. The germline V gene encodes CDR1 GTSNPN and CDR2 SVGIG (reference sequence). CDR3 nucleotides: TGTGCCTCTGATAGCGGGGCTTACCAAGAGACCCAGTACTTC. It codes for CASDSGAYQETQYF.

This clone turned up a few times. The genes are TRBV11-3 and TRBJ1-1; no definite D call. The CDR3 has 13 residues. V lost 4 bases, J lost 3 bases, and 9 bases lay in between. Per germline, CDR1 SGHNT and CDR2 YENEEA. DNA for the CDR3: TGTGCCAGCAGCTCCGGGATACACACTGAAGCTTTCTTT. Residues: CASSSGIHTEAFF.